One and the same sample provided the 24 T cell receptor beta chains below, sequenced in a study of shared clonotypes between healthy human individuals. Repertoires were generated with immunoSEQ multiplex PCR, while TCRdb's copy carries only in-frame clones and drops some. The repertoire holds millions of clones, 95% seen once, with approximately 0.13% in the top ten. The sample consisted of naive CD4+ T cells sorted from blood. Subset described: CD45RA+ positively selected. The receptors here all came from a young man in good health.

The chain is built from TRBV28 and TRBJ1-3; weak D call: TRBD1 (6 bases). The CDR3 is made up of 19 amino acids. Trimming stripped 6 bases from V and 0 bases from J, with 24 bases between. CDR1 and CDR2 (germline): MDHEN, SYDVKM. The CDR3 DNA is TGTGCCAGCAGAGGACCTAAGGATACAGGGCCATCCTCTGGAAACACCATATATTTT. Translation: CASRGPKDTGPSSGNTIYF.

The V gene is TRBV15, the J gene TRBJ2-5; D remains unclear. TRBJ2-7 explains the end of the DNA better; the J call may be wrong. The CDR3 runs 16 residues. Germline CDR1 reads LNHNV; CDR2 reads YYDKDF (reference sequence). The DNA for the CDR3 is TGTGCCACCAGCAGAGTGGTTGGGATGGGCCCTTACGAGCAGTACTTC. It yields the protein CATSRVVGMGPYEQYF.

The rearrangement links TRBV7-8 to TRBJ2-1, with D possibly matching TRBD2 (6 bases). Germline assignment: CDR1 SGHVS and CDR2 FQNEAQ. Trimming shortened V by 0 bases and J by 0 bases, and 12 bases separated the two germline ends. The CDR3 is made up of 17 amino acids. This CDR3 reads CASSLAFSGFSYNEQFF. CDR3 sequence (DNA): TGTGCCAGCAGCTTAGCGTTCAGCGGGTTCTCCTACAATGAGCAGTTCTTC.

A remark on this clone: Other DNA sequences within the sample encode an identical CDR3. The chain couples TRBV30 to TRBJ2-7; 7 bases are shared with TRBD1. CDR1 and CDR2 from the germline V gene are GTSNPN and SVGIG (reference sequence). The V gene end was trimmed by 0 bases and the J gene end by 6 bases; junction bases not matched to a gene: 2. The CDR3 spans 12 residues. This CDR3 is CAWSVPGGEQYF. The CDR3 DNA sequence: TGTGCCTGGAGTGTGCCAGGGGGCGAGCAGTACTTC. The full variable domain, its missing parts supplied by reference TRBV30 and TRBJ2-7, is SQTIHQWPATLVQPVGSPLSLECTVEGTSNPNLYWYRQAAGRGLQLLFYSVGIGQISSEVPQNLSASRPQDRQFILSSKKLLLSDSGFYLCAWSVPGGEQYFGPGTRLTVT.

V usage is TRBV7-2 and J usage is TRBJ2-3; the match to TRBD2 covers 9 bases. Trimming took 3 bases from V and 3 from J; bases not matched to a gene: 4. CDR3 length: 15 residues. Germline lookup yields CDR1 SGHTA and CDR2 FQGNSA. The CDR3 bases are TGTGCCAGCAGCTTTGCGGGAGGGGCAACAGATACGCAGTATTTT. Protein: CASSFAGGATDTQYF. The whole variable domain, remainder taken from reference TRBV7-2 and TRBJ2-3, is GAGVSQSPSNKVTEKGKDVELRCDPISGHTALYWYRQSLGQGLEFLIYFQGNSAPDKSGLPSDRFSAERTGGSVSTLTIQRTQQEDSAVYLCASSFAGGATDTQYFGPGTRLTVL.

The gene calls are TRBV30 and TRBJ1-1, with a tentative D call TRBD1 (6 bases). From germline, CDR1 is GTSNPN and CDR2 SVGIG (reference sequence). V was shortened by 0 bases and J by 3 bases, with 11 bases between the two germline ends. The length of the CDR3 is 14 residues. The CDR3, as DNA: TGTGCCTGGAGTGTACGCCCAGGGGACACTGAAGCTTTCTTT. It codes for CAWSVRPGDTEAFF.

J is TRBJ2-1 and V is TRBV30; TRBD2 matches at 9 bases. With 1 base clipped from V and 9 bases from J, the junction kept 10 bases outside the gene matches. This CDR3 is built from 15 residues. The germline V gene has CDR1 GTSNPN and CDR2 SVGIG (reference sequence). The CDR3 bases are TGTGCCTGGAGTGGGACTAGCGCCCTGAGGGTTGAGCAGTTCTTC. Amino acid sequence: CAWSGTSALRVEQFF.

The chain combines TRBV28 with TRBJ1-1, with D unclear. The CDR3 runs to 14 residues. Germline CDR1 is MDHEN and CDR2 is SYDVKM. Trimming took off 6 bases at V and 4 bases at J, with 15 bases between the two ends. The CDR3: CASSYAGTSTEAFF. Written as DNA, the CDR3 is TGTGCCAGCAGCTACGCAGGCACGAGCACTGAAGCTTTCTTT.

V usage is TRBV5-4 and J usage is TRBJ2-7; TRBD2 matches 9 bases. Germline CDR1 SGHNT, CDR2 YYREEE (reference sequence). This CDR3 region has 15 residues. The V gene end was trimmed by 2 bases and the J gene end by 5 bases; junction bases not matched to a gene: 8. CDR3 in DNA: TGTGCCAGCAGCTTTGAAAGCGGGAGGAGTGACGAGCAGTACTTC. This sequence encodes CASSFESGRSDEQYF. Drawing the rest from reference TRBV5-4 and TRBJ2-7, the complete variable domain is ETGVTQSPTHLIKTRGQQVTLRCSSQSGHNTVSWYQQALGQGPQFIFQYYREEENGRGNFPPRFSGLQFPNYSSELNVNALELDDSALYLCASSFESGRSDEQYFGPGTRLTVT.

The V call is TRBV5-1, the J call TRBJ2-1, with 9 nucleotides matching TRBD1. The CDR3 has 15 residues. The V segment lost 2 bases and the J segment 7 bases; nucleotides outside the gene matches: 7. The V gene's germline CDR1 is SGHRS and CDR2 YFSETQ. CDR3 protein: CASSFRDRAKNEQFF. The CDR3 DNA is TGCGCCAGCAGCTTCCGGGACAGGGCCAAGAATGAGCAGTTCTTC.

This chain connects TRBV6-1 to TRBJ1-3; perhaps TRBD1 as D (5 bases). Germline CDR1 MNHNS, CDR2 SASEGT. The CDR3 runs 18 residues. V dropped 1 base and J dropped 0 bases, with 16 bases sitting between them. This CDR3 is CASSEGWGGDVSGNTIYF. The CDR3 nucleotides are TGTGCCAGCAGTGAAGGTTGGGGAGGGGACGTCTCTGGAAACACCATATATTTT.

This chain's CDR3 is CASSYSRSQGNQPQHF. CDR3 in DNA: TGTGCCAGCAGTTACTCGAGGTCCCAGGGCAATCAGCCCCAGCATTTT. The chain recombines TRBV6-5 with TRBJ1-5; D is ambiguous. The germline CDR1 and CDR2 sequences are MNHEY and SVGAGI. Trimming took off 0 bases at V and 2 bases at J, with 11 bases between the two ends. This CDR3 has 16 residues.

The J gene is TRBJ1-6, the V gene TRBV5-4; possibly TRBD1 for D (5 bases). Germline assignment: CDR1 SGHNT and CDR2 YYREEE (reference sequence). The CDR3 length is 14 residues. V lost 4 bases, J lost 3 bases, and 8 bases lay in between. As DNA, the CDR3 is TGTGCCAGCAGCATCGACAGCTATAATTCACCCCTCCACTTT. Its translation: CASSIDSYNSPLHF. The complete variable domain, with remaining parts taken from reference TRBV5-4 and TRBJ1-6, reads ETGVTQSPTHLIKTRGQQVTLRCSSQSGHNTVSWYQQALGQGPQFIFQYYREEENGRGNFPPRFSGLQFPNYSSELNVNALELDDSALYLCASSIDSYNSPLHFGNGTRLTVT.

V and J are TRBV19 and TRBJ2-4; D unclear. V was trimmed by 2 bases and J by 3 bases, leaving 8 bases between them. The CDR3 extends over 14 amino acids. Germline CDR1 is LNHDA and CDR2 is SQIVND (reference sequence). CDR3: CASSIQGLKNIQYF. The CDR3 DNA reads as TGTGCCAGTAGTATACAAGGGCTCAAAAACATTCAGTACTTC.

The chain joins TRBV5-1 to TRBJ2-7; a possible D gene is TRBD1 (6 bases). The CDR3 contains 15 residues. CDR1 is SGHRS, CDR2 YFSETQ, per germline. The V end lost 2 bases, the J end lost 3 bases, and 15 bases lay between the germline ends. In nucleotides, the CDR3 is TGCGCCAGCAGCTTAACCGGGACAAAGATCTACGAGCAGTACTTC. It translates to CASSLTGTKIYEQYF.

The chain is built from TRBV11-2 and TRBJ2-7; 8 nucleotides align to TRBD1. Per germline, CDR1 SGHAT and CDR2 FQNNGV. This CDR3 region has 15 residues. The J segment lost 3 bases and the V segment lost 1 base, leaving 5 bases of the junction unmatched. The CDR3 region is CASSLVSGGLYEQYF. The CDR3 DNA sequence: TGTGCCAGCAGCTTAGTGTCAGGGGGCCTCTACGAGCAGTACTTC.

V gene TRBV9 combines with J gene TRBJ2-2; the match to TRBD1 covers 7 bases. This CDR3 is built from 16 residues. The germline V gene has CDR1 SGDLS and CDR2 YYNGEE. V was clipped by 4 bases and J by 4 bases; unmatched bases: 10. The CDR3 DNA reads as TGTGCCAGCAGCAGCACAGGGGAGATAGGCACCGGGGAGCTGTTTTTT. Translation: CASSSTGEIGTGELFF. The complete variable domain, with remaining parts taken from reference TRBV9 and TRBJ2-2, reads DSGVTQTPKHLITATGQRVTLRCSPRSGDLSVYWYQQSLDQGLQFLIQYYNGEERAKGNILERFSAQQFPDLHSELNLSSLELGDSALYFCASSSTGEIGTGELFFGEGSRLTVL.

V gene TRBV29-1 combines with J gene TRBJ2-3; D is possibly TRBD1 (5 bases). Germline V gene sequence: CDR1 SQVTM, CDR2 ANQGSEA. V lost 0 bases and J lost 2, with 9 bases in between. The CDR3 runs 14 residues. CDR3 nucleotides: TGCAGCGTTGAAGACGGCGGACACACAGATACGCAGTATTTT. As protein: CSVEDGGHTDTQYF.

V gene TRBV19 combines with J gene TRBJ1-6, with 10 bases aligning to TRBD1. The CDR3 runs 15 residues. Trimming took 4 bases from V and 11 from J; bases not matched to a gene: 8. The germline V gene encodes CDR1 LNHDA and CDR2 SQIVND (reference sequence). CDR3 loop: CASSTTGQGMPPLHF. CDR3 nucleotides: TGTGCCAGTAGTACGACGGGACAGGGGATGCCACCCCTCCACTTT. The variable domain in full, completed from reference TRBV19 and TRBJ1-6, reads DGGITQSPKYLFRKEGQNVTLSCEQNLNHDAMYWYRQDPGQGLRLIYYSQIVNDFQKGDIAEGYSVSREKKESFPLTVTSAQKNPTAFYLCASSTTGQGMPPLHFGNGTRLTVT.

The chain carries TRBV5-1 and TRBJ2-1; D may be TRBD1 (7 bases). V was trimmed by 4 bases and J by 4 bases, leaving 18 bases between them. This CDR3 has 16 residues. CDR1 and CDR2 (germline): SGHRS, YFSETQ. In DNA, the CDR3 is TGCGCCAGCAGCCCCGAACAGGGGACTTTTTACAATGAGCAGTTCTTC. This gives the protein CASSPEQGTFYNEQFF.

This clone was seen just once. The rearrangement joins TRBV25-1 to TRBJ1-6; 8 bases map to TRBD1. This CDR3 comprises 13 residues. CDR1 MGHDK and CDR2 SYGVNS come from the germline V gene. The V segment lost 6 bases and the J segment 7 bases; nucleotides outside the gene matches: 2. CDR3 nucleotides: TGTGCCAGCAGACAGGGGGGAAATTCACCCCTCCACTTT. It encodes CASRQGGNSPLHF.

J is TRBJ2-5 and V is TRBV5-1; D is unresolved. This CDR3 has 14 residues. The germline gives CDR1 SGHRS, CDR2 YFSETQ. V gave up 3 bases and J gave up 1 base, with 10 bases separating them. CDR3 sequence: CASSYSSPQETQYF. The DNA of the CDR3 is TGCGCCAGCAGCTACTCCTCGCCCCAAGAGACCCAGTACTTC.

The chain combines TRBV5-6 with TRBJ2-3; 7 bases map to TRBD1. The V gene end was trimmed by 3 bases and the J gene end by 14 bases; junction bases not matched to a gene: 18. This CDR3 has 15 residues. Germline loops: CDR1 SGHDT, CDR2 YYEEEE. The CDR3 DNA sequence: TGTGCCAGCAGCTCCCGGGACAGCTCCCCCCTAACTCTGTATTTT. Its translation is CASSSRDSSPLTLYF.

This clone came up once. The CDR3 nucleotides are TGTGCCAGCTCACCACGGACACTTAGCGGTGTTAGCACAGATACGCAGTATTTT. Translation gives CASSPRTLSGVSTDTQYF. The V call is TRBV18, the J call TRBJ2-3; a weak D match, TRBD2 (6 bases). In germline, CDR1 is KGHSH, CDR2 LQKENI. The CDR3 is 18 residues long. The V end was cut by 1 base, the J end by 0 bases, with 17 bases between.